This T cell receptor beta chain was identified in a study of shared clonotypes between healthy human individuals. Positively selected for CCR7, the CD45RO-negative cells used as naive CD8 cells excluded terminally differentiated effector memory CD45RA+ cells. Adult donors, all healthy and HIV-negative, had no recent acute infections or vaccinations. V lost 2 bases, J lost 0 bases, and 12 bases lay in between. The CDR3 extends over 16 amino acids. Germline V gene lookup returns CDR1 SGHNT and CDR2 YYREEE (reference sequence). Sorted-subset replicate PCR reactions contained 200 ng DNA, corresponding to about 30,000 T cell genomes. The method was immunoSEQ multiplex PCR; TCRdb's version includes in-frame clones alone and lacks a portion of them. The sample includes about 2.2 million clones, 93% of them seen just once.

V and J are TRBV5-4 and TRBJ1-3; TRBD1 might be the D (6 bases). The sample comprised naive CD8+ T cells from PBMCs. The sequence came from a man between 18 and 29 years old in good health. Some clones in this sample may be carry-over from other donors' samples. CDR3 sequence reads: CASSFKGGVSGNTIYF. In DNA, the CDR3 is TGTGCCAGCAGCTTTAAGGGGGGAGTCTCTGGAAACACCATATATTTT. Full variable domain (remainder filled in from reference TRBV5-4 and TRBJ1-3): ETGVTQSPTHLIKTRGQQVTLRCSSQSGHNTVSWYQQALGQGPQFIFQYYREEENGRGNFPPRFSGLQFPNYSSELNVNALELDDSALYLCASSFKGGVSGNTIYFGEGSWLTVV.